This T cell receptor beta chain originates from a study of blood T cell repertoires in COVID-19. On the study more broadly: Sites in the United States, Italy and Spain provided acute and convalescent COVID-19 samples. PBMCs, B-cell-depleted T cells, or T cells provided the cDNA or gDNA that made up the material.

Produced via immunoSEQ multiplex PCR; TCRdb's table is partial and in-frame only. Of 50,000 or so clones in the sample, about nine tenths are singletons; the top ten hold around 27%. CDR1 MNHEY and CDR2 SVGAGI come from the germline V gene. V shed 6 bases and J 6 bases; nucleotides not matched to a gene: 4. The CDR3 loop spans 14 amino acids. The TCR comes from a human donor in a cohort sampled during active COVID-19. The sample taken for sequencing was peripheral blood. This chain uses TRBV6-5 with TRBJ1-6; 8 nucleotides agree with TRBD1. The chain's CDR3 is CASRRTGRNSPLHF. The CDR3 bases are TGTGCCAGCAGGCGGACAGGGCGTAATTCACCCCTCCACTTT.